One sample yielded the 23 T cell receptor beta chains listed below, sequenced in a study of cytomegalovirus exposure and HLA in healthy donors. The table came from immunoSEQ multiplex PCR; TCRdb's copy has only in-frame clones and leaves some out. Of 100,000 to 150,000 clones listed, roughly 89% are singletons. The sequencing input was PBMCs. These receptors all come from a woman aged 18-29 years in good health and CMV-seronegative.

The chain joins TRBV4-1 to TRBJ2-7, with no clear D. Germline-derived CDR1 and CDR2 are MGHRA and YSYEKL. Trimming removed 0 bases from V and 3 bases from J, with 12 bases in between. CDR3 length: 15 residues. The CDR3 loop is CASSQEFVQDYEQYF. CDR3 in DNA: TGCGCCAGCAGCCAAGAATTCGTACAAGACTACGAGCAGTACTTC.

V usage is TRBV28 and J usage is TRBJ2-7; D possibly corresponds to TRBD1 (6 bases). This CDR3 has 14 residues. Germline CDR1 reads MDHEN; CDR2 reads SYDVKM. Trimming took off 5 bases at V and 2 bases at J, with 13 bases between the two ends. CDR3 region: CASSAQGLTYEQYF. The CDR3 DNA reads TGTGCCAGCAGTGCACAGGGTCTAACCTACGAGCAGTACTTC.

The chain joins TRBV2 to TRBJ2-1, with TRBD2 matching over 16 bases. Germline V gene data show CDR1 as SNHLY and CDR2 as FYNNEI. Trimming at V came to 8 bases and at J to 0 bases, leaving 10 bases not matched to a gene. CDR3 length: 19 amino acids. CDR3 residues: CASVPGTSGRDNSYNEQFF. The DNA of the CDR3 is TGTGCCAGCGTCCCCGGGACTAGCGGGAGGGATAACTCCTACAATGAGCAGTTCTTC.

The rearrangement joins TRBV7-2 to TRBJ2-3; a possible D gene is TRBD2 (6 bases). The CDR3 covers 16 residues. Trimming removed 0 bases from V and 3 bases from J, with 13 bases in between. Germline CDR1 and CDR2: SGHTA and FQGNSA. The CDR3 sequence is CASSLAYGSGTDTQYF. The CDR3 bases are TGTGCCAGCAGCTTAGCTTACGGGAGCGGGACAGATACGCAGTATTTT.

This rearrangement joins TRBV28 to TRBJ2-2, with D perhaps TRBD1 (5 bases). V lost 6 bases and J 6 bases, leaving 17 bases between the germline ends. The CDR3 has 15 residues. In germline, CDR1 is MDHEN, CDR2 SYDVKM. The CDR3 DNA reads TGTGCCAGCAGACAGCAGGGCGGTAGGTCCGGGGAGCTGTTTTTT. This sequence encodes CASRQQGGRSGELFF. Looking up the rest from reference TRBV28 and TRBJ2-2 gives the full variable domain: DVKVTQSSRYLVKRTGEKVFLECVQDMDHENMFWYRQDPGLGLRLIYFSYDVKMKEKGDIPEGYSVSREKKERFSLILESASTNQTSMYLCASRQQGGRSGELFFGEGSRLTVL.

The chain employs TRBV28 and TRBJ2-2; maybe TRBD2 (5 bases). The CDR3 runs to 17 residues. Germline CDR1 is MDHEN and CDR2 is SYDVKM. V was cut by 5 bases and J by 7 bases, with 23 bases left in between. The CDR3 here is CASSPNHRFDYGGELFF. The CDR3 DNA follows: TGTGCCAGCAGTCCGAATCATCGCTTTGACTATGGCGGGGAGCTGTTTTTT.

The chain recombines TRBV25-1 with TRBJ1-1; the match to TRBD1 covers 7 bases. V trimming: 6 bases; J trimming: 1 base; junction bases outside the gene matches: 8. The CDR3 extends over 15 amino acids. CDR1 MGHDK and CDR2 SYGVNS come from the germline V gene. The CDR3 spells CASSQTGIGNTEAFF. In DNA form, the CDR3 reads TGTGCCAGCAGCCAGACAGGGATAGGGAACACTGAAGCTTTCTTT.

This chain connects TRBV21-1 to TRBJ2-7; the table's D call, TRBD1, has no DNA check behind it. TRBV21-1 is marked as a pseudogene. The CDR3 spans 16 residues. In DNA, the CDR3 is TGTGCCAGCAGCAAACGCGGGACAGCCCAACAATACGAGCAGTACGTC. Its protein product is CASSKRGTAQQYEQYV.

The chain employs TRBV10-3 and TRBJ1-2, with 9 bases lining up with TRBD1. CDR1 and CDR2 from the germline V gene are ENHRY and SYGVKD. V lost 0 bases to trimming and J lost 7 bases; unmatched junction nucleotides: 9. CDR3 length: 16 residues. In nucleotides, the CDR3 is TGTGCCATCAGTGAGTCACCGGGACAGGGAGGTAGTGGCTACACCTTC. It is translated as CAISESPGQGGSGYTF.

As DNA, the CDR3 is TGTGCCAGCAGCGTATTAATGCAGGGGGGCAATGAGCAGTTCTTC. It specifies CASSVLMQGGNEQFF. The chain links TRBV9 to TRBJ2-1; D might be TRBD1 (7 bases). The CDR3 runs 15 residues. The germline V and J ends were trimmed by 1 base and 6 bases, with 14 bases remaining between them. CDR1 SGDLS and CDR2 YYNGEE come from the germline V gene.

The rearrangement uses TRBV6-5 and TRBJ1-1, with no clear D. The CDR3 length is 14 residues. V gave up 6 bases and J gave up 6 bases, with 17 bases separating them. Per the germline V gene, CDR1 is MNHEY and CDR2 is SVGAGI. CDR3 amino acids: CASSEQLPVAEAFF. For the CDR3, the DNA is TGTGCCAGCAGCGAACAGCTACCAGTCGCTGAAGCTTTCTTT.

This clone was counted a few times. The V gene is TRBV7-2, the J gene TRBJ1-2; TRBD1 might be the D (6 bases). CDR1 is SGHTA and CDR2 is FQGNSA in the germline V gene. V dropped 5 bases and J dropped 3 bases, with 10 bases sitting between them. The CDR3 is made up of 13 amino acids. CDR3 in amino acids: CASSPRTDYGYTF. The CDR3 bases are TGTGCCAGCAGCCCCAGGACAGACTATGGCTACACCTTC.

V and J are TRBV5-1 and TRBJ1-4, with unresolved D. V was trimmed by 0 bases and J by 0 bases, leaving 6 bases between them. CDR1 is SGHRS, CDR2 YFSETQ, per germline. CDR3 length: 15 residues. CDR3 residues: CASSLGVATNEKLFF. The CDR3 DNA follows: TGCGCCAGCAGCTTGGGCGTTGCAACTAATGAAAAACTGTTTTTT.

The rearrangement joins TRBV6-1 to TRBJ1-5; maybe TRBD1 (6 bases). V dropped 4 bases and J dropped 4 bases, with 20 bases sitting between them. The germline gives CDR1 MNHNS, CDR2 SASEGT. The CDR3 has 17 amino acids. CDR3 coding DNA: TGTGCCAGCAGTGGGCCCAGGGGCTTACGCGGGAATCAGCCCCAGCATTTT. Its protein is CASSGPRGLRGNQPQHF.

The table lists this clone with a count of one. V usage is TRBV28 and J usage is TRBJ2-4; D is undetermined. V was clipped by 5 bases and J by 9 bases, with 11 bases between them. There are 12 residues in the CDR3. CDR1 is MDHEN and CDR2 is SYDVKM in the germline V gene. This CDR3 is CASSNPPGIQYF. The CDR3 bases are TGTGCCAGCAGTAATCCTCCCGGCATTCAGTACTTC.

As concerns this clone: The same CDR3 also results from other DNA sequences found in this sample. The chain has TRBV30 and TRBJ1-6; 11 bases align to TRBD1. The ends lost 3 bases at V and 7 bases at J; junction bases unmatched: 11. The CDR3 extends over 17 amino acids. Germline V gene sequence: CDR1 GTSNPN, CDR2 SVGIG (reference sequence). The CDR3 region is CAWSPGTGGFLNSPLHF. CDR3 DNA: TGTGCCTGGAGCCCGGGGACAGGGGGTTTTTTAAATTCACCCCTCCACTTT.

The CDR3 sequence: CASSQEGGDPYNEQFF. The CDR3 DNA reads TGTGCCAGCAGCCAAGAGGGGGGAGACCCCTACAATGAGCAGTTCTTC. The V and J genes are TRBV4-2 and TRBJ2-1, with D perhaps matching TRBD2 (6 bases). V was trimmed by 0 bases and J by 2 bases, leaving 11 bases between them. CDR1 and CDR2 from the germline V gene are LGHNA and YNFKEQ. The CDR3 has 16 residues.

A remark on this clone: Distinct nucleotide sequences in the sample also encode this CDR3. The V gene is TRBV7-2, the J gene TRBJ2-5; TRBD2 might be the D (5 bases). CDR1 and CDR2 (germline): SGHTA, FQGNSA. CDR3 length: 11 amino acids. In nucleotides, the CDR3 is TGTGCTAGTCGGGGTCAAGAGACCCAGTACTTC. It translates to CASRGQETQYF.

The rearrangement links TRBV6-5 to TRBJ2-2; 10 positions match TRBD1. Germline V lookup: CDR1 MNHEY, CDR2 SVGAGI. Trimming cost V 6 bases and J 9 bases; bases outside gene matches: 7. This CDR3 region has 14 residues. CDR3 DNA sequence: TGTGCCAGCAGCGAGGGACAGGGGTTTTGGGAGCTGTTTTTT. This sequence encodes CASSEGQGFWELFF.

This clone appeared a single time. This chain joins TRBV28 and TRBJ2-4; D not resolved. This CDR3 has 16 amino acids. The V end was cut by 5 bases, the J end by 0 bases, with 14 bases between. Per the germline V gene, CDR1 is MDHEN and CDR2 is SYDVKM. The CDR3 loop reads CASSPPGGRAKNIQYF. CDR3 bases: TGTGCCAGCAGTCCACCCGGCGGAAGAGCCAAAAACATTCAGTACTTC. Full variable domain (missing parts from reference TRBV28 and TRBJ2-4): DVKVTQSSRYLVKRTGEKVFLECVQDMDHENMFWYRQDPGLGLRLIYFSYDVKMKEKGDIPEGYSVSREKKERFSLILESASTNQTSMYLCASSPPGGRAKNIQYFGAGTRLSVL.

This rearrangement joins TRBV9 to TRBJ2-1; the match to TRBD2 covers 10 bases. Looked up from germline, CDR1 is SGDLS and CDR2 is YYNGEE. V lost 0 bases to trimming and J lost 7 bases; unmatched junction nucleotides: 4. The CDR3 has 15 residues. CDR3 sequence reads: CASSVVLAGKNEQFF. DNA of the CDR3: TGTGCCAGCAGCGTAGTACTAGCGGGGAAAAATGAGCAGTTCTTC.

The rearrangement uses TRBV6-5 and TRBJ1-5; 7 nucleotides line up with TRBD1. J lost 4 bases, V lost 7 bases, and 10 bases had no gene match. CDR3 length: 15 amino acids. The germline CDR1 and CDR2 sequences are MNHEY and SVGAGI. CDR3 protein: CASKNDRVGNQPQHF. The CDR3 DNA sequence: TGTGCCAGCAAAAATGACAGGGTTGGTAATCAGCCCCAGCATTTT.

The rearrangement uses TRBV6-1 and TRBJ1-1, with D possibly TRBD1 on 5 matching bases. The CDR3 sequence is 14 residues long. CDR1 and CDR2 (germline): MNHNS, SASEGT. Trimming took off 7 bases at V and 5 bases at J, with 17 bases between the two ends. CDR3 sequence (DNA): TGTGCCAGCAATGTACAAGGGGCGAAGACTGAAGCTTTCTTT. Residues: CASNVQGAKTEAFF.